Each of the 14 T cell receptor beta chains below was sequenced from the same sample in a study of CD8 T cells in ankylosing spondylitis. TCRdb fed the 5' RACE reads into MiXCR, producing one record per CDR3 protein. The repertoire includes roughly 150,000 distinct CDR3 sequences, under 35% of them detected once, and 6% sits in the top ten. Sequenced sample: synovial fluid, either unsorted or a sorted T cell fraction (not recorded which). These receptors originate from a male donor with ankylosing spondylitis.

In its sample, this clonotype was seen a few times. The rearrangement uses TRBV5-1 and TRBJ2-3; 8 nucleotides agree with TRBD2. The germline V gene encodes CDR1 SGHRS and CDR2 YFSETQ. This CDR3 comprises 16 residues. The V gene end was trimmed by 4 bases and the J gene end by 6 bases; junction bases not matched to a gene: 13. This CDR3 reads CASSVGSASGLDTQYF. The DNA for the CDR3 is TGCGCCAGCAGCGTTGGCTCGGCTAGCGGGTTGGATACGCAGTATTTT.

This sequence joins TRBV12-3 or TRBV12-4 and TRBJ2-1; 8 nucleotides agree with TRBD2. The CDR3 spans 16 residues. V lost 7 bases and J lost 0; bases outside the gene matches: 8. The CDR3 loop reads CASMFGGRSSYNEQFF. The DNA for the CDR3 is TGTGCCAGCATGTTCGGCGGGAGGAGCTCCTACAATGAGCAGTTCTTC.

This chain joins TRBV3-1 and TRBJ1-4; perhaps TRBD1 as D (5 bases). Per the germline V gene, CDR1 is LGHDT and CDR2 is YNNKEL (reference sequence). V lost 6 bases and J lost 5, with 19 bases in between. The CDR3 runs 16 residues. CDR3 protein: CASSPSAGLQNEKLFF. DNA of the CDR3: TGTGCCAGCAGTCCTAGTGCGGGGCTCCAAAATGAAAAACTGTTTTTT.

This clonotype was observed many times. V usage is TRBV20-1 and J usage is TRBJ1-1; D gene unclear. With 0 bases removed from V and 1 base from J, the gap between germline ends came to 9 bases. CDR1 is DFQATT and CDR2 is SNEGSKA in the germline V gene (reference sequence). The CDR3 is 14 amino acids. CDR3 residues: CSARDLRGNTEAFF. The DNA for the CDR3 is TGCAGTGCTAGAGACCTTCGCGGGAACACTGAAGCTTTCTTT.

This chain connects TRBV6-5 to TRBJ2-3; 11 nucleotides agree with TRBD1. J was trimmed by 3 bases and V by 0 bases; bases with no gene match: 2. This CDR3 comprises 16 residues. Germline lookup yields CDR1 MNHEY and CDR2 SVGAGI. In DNA, the CDR3 is TGTGCCAGCAGTTACTCTGGACAGGGGGCAACAGATACGCAGTATTTT. Translated, it gives CASSYSGQGATDTQYF.

This clonotype has a handful of counts. The J gene is TRBJ2-7, the V gene TRBV4-3; TRBD2 matches at 9 bases. V trimming: 5 bases; J trimming: 2 bases; junction bases outside the gene matches: 10. The length of the CDR3 is 16 residues. CDR1 and CDR2 (germline): LGHNA, YSLEER. CDR3 sequence: CASSLGGGGLAYEQYF. The CDR3 nucleotides read TGCGCCAGCAGCTTGGGCGGGGGGGGGCTAGCCTACGAGCAGTACTTC.

This clonotype was picked up a small number of times. The V gene is TRBV28, the J gene TRBJ2-1; 7 nucleotides agree with TRBD2. The V gene's germline CDR1 is MDHEN and CDR2 SYDVKM. The length of the CDR3 is 17 residues. V lost 5 bases to trimming and J lost 2 bases; unmatched junction nucleotides: 12. The CDR3 bases are TGTGCCAGCAGTACCCCCGGGAGTGGGAGGGCCTACAATGAGCAGTTCTTC. Its translation: CASSTPGSGRAYNEQFF.

This chain links TRBV6-5 with TRBJ2-3; 8 bases align to TRBD1. Germline lookup yields CDR1 MNHEY and CDR2 SVGAGI. This CDR3 spans 16 amino acids. J was trimmed by 2 bases and V by 4 bases; bases with no gene match: 8. This chain's CDR3 is CASSSGQGLYTDTQYF. The CDR3, as DNA: TGTGCCAGCAGTTCCGGACAGGGTCTCTACACAGATACGCAGTATTTT.

This clonotype showed up many times. This chain joins TRBV5-1 and TRBJ1-6, with D maybe TRBD1 (6 bases). The germline V and J ends were trimmed by 4 bases and 7 bases, with 12 bases remaining between them. Germline-derived CDR1 and CDR2 are SGHRS and YFSETQ. The CDR3 covers 14 residues. The CDR3, as DNA: TGCGCCAGCAGCGAGCGGACAGCAAATTCACCCCTCCACTTT. Residues: CASSERTANSPLHF.

The table lists this clonotype with many counts. The V and J genes are TRBV20-1 and TRBJ2-5; 9 positions match TRBD1. The CDR3 is made up of 13 amino acids. After removal of 6 bases from V and 3 bases from J, the junction contained 5 bases not matched to a gene. In germline, CDR1 is DFQATT, CDR2 SNEGSKA (reference sequence). The CDR3: CSAPRDREETQYF. The CDR3 DNA reads as TGCAGTGCCCCACGGGACAGGGAAGAGACCCAGTACTTC.

Here the CDR3 reads CASSPMGTEAFF. The CDR3 nucleotides are TGCGCCAGCAGCCCAATGGGCACTGAAGCTTTCTTT. The chain recombines TRBV5-1 with TRBJ1-1; no definite D call. V was pared by 4 bases and J by 4 bases, with 8 bases between. The CDR3 runs to 12 residues. CDR1 and CDR2 (germline): SGHRS, YFSETQ.

CDR3 nucleotides: TGCAGTGCTGCTCCCCTCCGAGGTTCCTACGAGCAGTACTTC. This codes for CSAAPLRGSYEQYF. The V gene is TRBV20-1, the J gene TRBJ2-7; no reliable D call. This CDR3 spans 14 amino acids. Germline V lookup: CDR1 DFQATT, CDR2 SNEGSKA (reference sequence). Between the trimmed V and J ends, which lost 5 bases and 1 base, there was a span of 15 bases.

This clonotype was detected only a few times. The chain is built from TRBV11-2 and TRBJ2-3; 14 positions match TRBD2. CDR1 is SGHAT, CDR2 FQNNGV, per germline. V lost 3 bases, J lost 6 bases, and 5 bases stayed unmatched. The CDR3 has 16 residues. The CDR3 here is CASSLQGLAGEDTQYF. In DNA, the CDR3 is TGTGCCAGCAGCTTGCAGGGACTAGCGGGAGAGGATACGCAGTATTTT. Filled out from reference TRBV11-2 and TRBJ2-3, the complete variable domain reads EAGVAQSPRYKIIEKRQSVAFWCNPISGHATLYWYQQILGQGPKLLIQFQNNGVVDDSQLPKDRFSAERLKGVDSTLKIQPAKLEDSAVYLCASSLQGLAGEDTQYFGPGTRLTVL.

The chain employs TRBV2 and TRBJ2-1; 7 bases agree with TRBD1. J lost 7 bases, V lost 6 bases, and 15 bases had no gene match. The V gene's germline CDR1 is SNHLY and CDR2 FYNNEI. CDR3 length: 16 amino acids. The DNA of the CDR3 is TGTGCCAGCAGCCAACAGGCAGGGGGTACGCAGAATGAGCAGTTCTTC. Translating gives CASSQQAGGTQNEQFF.